This T cell receptor beta chain is drawn from a study of blood T cell repertoires in COVID-19. The trim removed 2 bases at V and 4 bases at J, leaving 9 bases unmatched. This CDR3 contains 16 residues. Per the germline V gene, CDR1 is MDHEN and CDR2 is SYDVKM. The method was immunoSEQ multiplex PCR; TCRdb's version includes in-frame clones alone and lacks a portion of them. The data hold 40,000 to 60,000 clones, with 87% observed a single time. The source material was peripheral blood. The J gene is TRBJ1-1, the V gene TRBV28, with TRBD1 matching 8 bases. The clonotype originates from a woman of 80 years or more with COVID-19, enrolled during active disease. The CDR3 nucleotides read TGTGCCAGCAGTTTAGGTGGACAGGGATCCTCCACTGAAGCTTTCTTT. It codes for CASSLGGQGSSTEAFF.